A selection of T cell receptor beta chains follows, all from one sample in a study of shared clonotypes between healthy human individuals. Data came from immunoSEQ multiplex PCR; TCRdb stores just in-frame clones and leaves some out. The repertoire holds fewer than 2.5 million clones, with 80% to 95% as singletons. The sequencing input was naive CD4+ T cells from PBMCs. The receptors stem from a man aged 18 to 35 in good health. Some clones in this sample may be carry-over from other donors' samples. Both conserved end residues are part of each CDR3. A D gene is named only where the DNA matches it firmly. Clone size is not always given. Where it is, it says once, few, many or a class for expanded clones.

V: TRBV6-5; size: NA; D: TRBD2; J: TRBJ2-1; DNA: TGTGCCAGCAGGGGACTAGCGGGACCCAATGAGCAGTTCTTC; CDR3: CASRGLAGPNEQFF
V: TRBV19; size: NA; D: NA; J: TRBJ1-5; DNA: TGTGCCAGTAGTTTCGGGAATCAGCCCCAGCATTTT; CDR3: CASSFGNQPQHF
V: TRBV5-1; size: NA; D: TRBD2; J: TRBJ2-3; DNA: TGCGCCAGCAGCTTGGAAGGGCGAGCGGGAGCGGGAAATACGCAGTATTTT; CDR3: CASSLEGRAGAGNTQYF
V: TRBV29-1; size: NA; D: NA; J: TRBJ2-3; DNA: TGCAGCGTGCGGTCAGCGACGATTACAGATACGCAGTATTTT; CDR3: CSVRSATITDTQYF
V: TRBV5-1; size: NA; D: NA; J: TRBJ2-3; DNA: TGCGCCAGCAGCTTGACGACCGATACGCAGTATTTT; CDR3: CASSLTTDTQYF
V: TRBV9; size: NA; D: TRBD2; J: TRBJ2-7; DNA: TGTGCCAGCAGCGTGGGGCGGGGGAACTACGAGCAGTACTTC; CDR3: CASSVGRGNYEQYF
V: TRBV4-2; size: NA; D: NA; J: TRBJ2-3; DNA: TGTGCCAGCAGCCAAGCCTTTAGGGGGGGCACAGATACGCAGTATTTT; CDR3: CASSQAFRGGTDTQYF
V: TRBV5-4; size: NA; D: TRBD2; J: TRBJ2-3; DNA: TGTGCCAGCAGCATCGGACTAGCGGGGGAGGATACGCAGTATTTT; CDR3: CASSIGLAGEDTQYF
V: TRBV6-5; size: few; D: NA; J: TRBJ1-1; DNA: TGTGCCAGCAGCAACAGGGTGAACACTGAAGCTTTCTTT; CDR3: CASSNRVNTEAFF
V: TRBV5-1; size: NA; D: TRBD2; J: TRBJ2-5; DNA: TGCGCCAGCAGCTTTGGGCTAGCGGGAGCGGAGACCCAGTACTTC; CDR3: CASSFGLAGAETQYF
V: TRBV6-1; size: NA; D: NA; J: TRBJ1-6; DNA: TGTGCCAGCAGTGGGGGGACATTCAATTCACCCCTCCACTTT; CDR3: CASSGGTFNSPLHF
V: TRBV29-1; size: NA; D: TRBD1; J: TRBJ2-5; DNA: TGCAGCGTTGTAGGCGGGACAGGGCGCCTCGGCGAGACCCAGTACTTC; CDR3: CSVVGGTGRLGETQYF
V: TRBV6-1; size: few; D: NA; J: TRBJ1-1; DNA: TGTGCCAGCAGTGAAGAGGGGGGCACTGAAGCTTTCTTT; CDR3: CASSEEGGTEAFF
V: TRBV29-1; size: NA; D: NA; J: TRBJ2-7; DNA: TGCAGCGTTGAAGATCCCGGCGGTGAAGGAAGTAGGTACGAGCAGTACTTC; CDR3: CSVEDPGGEGSRYEQYF
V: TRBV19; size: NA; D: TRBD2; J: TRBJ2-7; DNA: TGTGCCAGTAGTTCGGGGGCTAGCGGGAGCTACGAGCAGTACTTC; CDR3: CASSSGASGSYEQYF
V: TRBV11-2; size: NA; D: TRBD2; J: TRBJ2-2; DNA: TGTGCCAGCAGCTCGGGACTAGCGGGAGGAGCGAACACCGGGGAGCTGTTTTTT; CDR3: CASSSGLAGGANTGELFF
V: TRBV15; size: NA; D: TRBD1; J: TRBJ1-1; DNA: TGTGCCACCAGCAGGAGACAGGGGGATGTCACTGAAGCTTTCTTT; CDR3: CATSRRQGDVTEAFF
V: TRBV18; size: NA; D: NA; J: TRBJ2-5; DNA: TGTGCCAGCTCACCACAGGGGGGGAAAGAGACCCAGTACTTC; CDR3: CASSPQGGKETQYF
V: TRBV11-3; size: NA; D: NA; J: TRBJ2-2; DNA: TGTGCCAGCAGCCCGCCGAGGCCCGCGGGCGGGGAGCTGTTTTTT; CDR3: CASSPPRPAGGELFF
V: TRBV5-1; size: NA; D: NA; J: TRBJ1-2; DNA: TGCGCCAGCAGCTTGGAACCCCCTCCCCGTTATGGCTACACCTTC; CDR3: CASSLEPPPRYGYTF
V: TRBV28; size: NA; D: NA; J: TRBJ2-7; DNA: TGTGCCAGCAGTTTACGGGATGTGTACGAGCAGTACTTC; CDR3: CASSLRDVYEQYF
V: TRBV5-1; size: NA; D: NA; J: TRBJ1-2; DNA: TGCGCCAGCAGCAATACAGGGACCTCTAACTATGGCTACACCTTC; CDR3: CASSNTGTSNYGYTF
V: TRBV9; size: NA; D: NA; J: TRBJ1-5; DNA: TGTGCCAGCAGCGAATCGGACGACGGTCAGCCCCAGCATTTT; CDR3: CASSESDDGQPQHF
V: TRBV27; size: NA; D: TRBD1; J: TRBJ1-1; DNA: TGTGCCAGCAGTCCGTACTCGACAGGGCCTCTTGGGGCTTTCTTT; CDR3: CASSPYSTGPLGAFF
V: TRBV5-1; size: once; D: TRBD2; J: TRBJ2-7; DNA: TGCGCCAGCAGCTTGGCCGTGGCGGGAGGCTACGAGCAGTACTTC; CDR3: CASSLAVAGGYEQYF
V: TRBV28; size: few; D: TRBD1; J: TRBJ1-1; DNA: TGTGCCAGCAGTTTCGGACAGGGCAAAGCTTTCTTT; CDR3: CASSFGQGKAFF
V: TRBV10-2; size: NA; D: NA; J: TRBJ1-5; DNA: TGCGCCAGCACCGGGGGCCTCAATCAGCCCCAGCATTTT; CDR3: CASTGGLNQPQHF
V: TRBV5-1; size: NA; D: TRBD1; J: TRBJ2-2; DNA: TGCGCCAGCAGCCTCACAGGGGGCGGGTGGACCGGGGAGCTGTTTTTT; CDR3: CASSLTGGGWTGELFF
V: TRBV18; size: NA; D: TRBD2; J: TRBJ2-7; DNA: TGTGCCAGCTCACTCCGGACTAGCGGGGTCTACGAGCAGTACTTC; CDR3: CASSLRTSGVYEQYF
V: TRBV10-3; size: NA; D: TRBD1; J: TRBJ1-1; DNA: TGTGCCATCAGTTGGACAGGGGGCACTGAAGCTTTCTTT; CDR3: CAISWTGGTEAFF
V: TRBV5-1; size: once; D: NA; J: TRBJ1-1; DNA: TGCGCCAGCAGCCCTCGGGGGACGGGGCGGGTAGTGAACACTGAAGCTTTCTTT; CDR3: CASSPRGTGRVVNTEAFF
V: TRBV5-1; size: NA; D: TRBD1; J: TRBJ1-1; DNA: TGCGCCAGCAGCTTTACAGGGGGCACTGAAGCTTTCTTT; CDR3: CASSFTGGTEAFF
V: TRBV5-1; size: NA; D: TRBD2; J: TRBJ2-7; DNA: TGCGCCAGCAGCTTTTCGAGTCCCGGGACTAGCGGGAGTCTCCCCTACGAGCAGTACTTC; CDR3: CASSFSSPGTSGSLPYEQYF
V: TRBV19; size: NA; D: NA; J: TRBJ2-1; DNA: TGTGCCAGTAGGACCTCGGCAGTCCTCGTCAATGAGCAGTTCTTC; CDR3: CASRTSAVLVNEQFF
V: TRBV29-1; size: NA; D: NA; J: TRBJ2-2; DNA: TGCAGCGCTAGACAGACGAACACCGGGGAGCTGTTTTTT; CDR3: CSARQTNTGELFF
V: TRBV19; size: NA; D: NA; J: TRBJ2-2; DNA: TGTGCCAGTAGTCCGGGGTGGGCCGGGGAGCTGTTTTTT; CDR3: CASSPGWAGELFF
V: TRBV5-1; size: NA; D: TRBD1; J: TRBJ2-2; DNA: TGCGCCAGCAGCCCGGACAGGATGAACACCGGGGAGCTGTTTTTT; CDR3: CASSPDRMNTGELFF
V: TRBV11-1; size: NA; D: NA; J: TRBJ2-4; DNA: TGTGCCAGCAGCTTAGCCCGAGGGTTTACACCCGACATGGCCATTCAGTACTTC; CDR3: CASSLARGFTPDMAIQYF
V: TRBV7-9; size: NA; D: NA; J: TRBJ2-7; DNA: TGTGCCAGCAGGATGCCGGGGGCGACCTACGAGCAGTACTTC; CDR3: CASRMPGATYEQYF
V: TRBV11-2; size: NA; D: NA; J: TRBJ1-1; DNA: TGTGCCAGCAGCTTAGTAGGTCACACGAACACTGAAGCTTTCTTT; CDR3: CASSLVGHTNTEAFF
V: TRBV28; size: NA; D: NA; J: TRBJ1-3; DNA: TGTGCCAGCAGGCCCCCGGGCTCTGGAAACACCATATATTTT; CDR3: CASRPPGSGNTIYF
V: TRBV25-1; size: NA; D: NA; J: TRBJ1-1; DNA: TGTGCCAGCAGCGCCACAGGGATGAACACTGAAGCTTTCTTT; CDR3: CASSATGMNTEAFF